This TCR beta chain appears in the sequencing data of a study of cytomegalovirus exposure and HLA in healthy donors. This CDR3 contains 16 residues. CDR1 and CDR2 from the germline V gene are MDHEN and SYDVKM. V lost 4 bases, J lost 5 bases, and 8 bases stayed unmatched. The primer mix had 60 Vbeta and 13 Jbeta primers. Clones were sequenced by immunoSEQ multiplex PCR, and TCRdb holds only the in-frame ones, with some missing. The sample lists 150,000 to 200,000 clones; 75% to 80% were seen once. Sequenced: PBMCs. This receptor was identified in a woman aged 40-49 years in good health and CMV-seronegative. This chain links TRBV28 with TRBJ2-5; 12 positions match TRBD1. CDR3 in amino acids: CASSSSGTGGEETQYF. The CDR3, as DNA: TGTGCCAGCAGTTCTTCCGGGACAGGGGGCGAGGAGACCCAGTACTTC. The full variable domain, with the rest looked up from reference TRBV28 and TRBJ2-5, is DVKVTQSSRYLVKRTGEKVFLECVQDMDHENMFWYRQDPGLGLRLIYFSYDVKMKEKGDIPEGYSVSREKKERFSLILESASTNQTSMYLCASSSSGTGGEETQYFGPGTRLLVL.